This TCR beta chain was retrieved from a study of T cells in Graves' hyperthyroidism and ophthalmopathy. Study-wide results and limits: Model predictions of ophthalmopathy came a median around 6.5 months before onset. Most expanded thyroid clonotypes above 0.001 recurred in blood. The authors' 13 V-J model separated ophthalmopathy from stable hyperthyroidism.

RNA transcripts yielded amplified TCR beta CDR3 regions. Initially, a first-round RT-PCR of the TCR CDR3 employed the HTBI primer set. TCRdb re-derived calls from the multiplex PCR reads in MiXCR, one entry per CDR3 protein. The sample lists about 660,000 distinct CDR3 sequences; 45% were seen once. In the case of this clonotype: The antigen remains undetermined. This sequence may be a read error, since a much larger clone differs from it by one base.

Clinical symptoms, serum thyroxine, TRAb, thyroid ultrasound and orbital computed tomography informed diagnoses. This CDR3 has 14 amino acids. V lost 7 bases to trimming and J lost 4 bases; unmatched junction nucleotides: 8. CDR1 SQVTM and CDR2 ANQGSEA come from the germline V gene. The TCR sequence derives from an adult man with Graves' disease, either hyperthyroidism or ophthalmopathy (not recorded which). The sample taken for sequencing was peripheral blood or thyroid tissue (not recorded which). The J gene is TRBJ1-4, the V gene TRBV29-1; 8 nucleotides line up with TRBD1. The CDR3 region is CSAGQGADNEKLFF. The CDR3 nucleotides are TGCAGCGCCGGGCAGGGGGCTGATAATGAAAAACTGTTTTTT.